This record looks at one TCR beta chain sequence and its context. The antigen is not known. The table came from immunoSEQ multiplex PCR; TCRdb's copy has only in-frame clones and leaves some out. The top ten hold under 6.5% of the sample, which has 110,000 or so clones, 88% seen once. This entry is derived from a study of T cell responses to AZD1222 COVID-19 vaccine. The germline CDR1 and CDR2 sequences are ENHRY and SYGVKD. The CDR3 runs to 14 residues. The V gene lost 0 bases and the J gene lost 3 bases, with 9 bases spanning the gap. Whole-study results and caveats: Rises in breadth and depth of Spike-specific TCRs came after two AZD1222 doses. Mostly white British, mostly female donors; authors suggested clonal diversity may be underestimated.

The material sequenced was peripheral blood, taken 28 days after the second AZD1222 dose. The chain uses TRBV10-3 and TRBJ2-7, with unresolved D. This TCR was recovered from an adult who received the AZD1222 COVID-19 vaccine. As DNA, the CDR3 is TGTGCCATCAGTGAGTCTTATAGCAGCTACGAGCAGTACTTC. It is translated as CAISESYSSYEQYF.